The present T cell receptor beta chain was sequenced within a study of blood T cells in healthy people across ages (dated by TCRdb to the mid-2010s). About the study as a whole: Template switching captured roughly one uniquely barcoded TCR beta cDNA molecule per two T cells in model experiments. To track age-related changes in TCR beta repertoire diversity, the study relied on deep sequencing normalized with unique cDNA molecular identifiers. Two additional independent replicas of 1 million unique cDNA reads from the same blood draw were analyzed for two donors (one aged 18 to 30 and one aged 80 or older). The donors were split into four age groups: young (average around 16 years), middle-aged (roughly 40), aged (more than 60) and long-lived (under 85).

The germline V gene provides CDR1 SQVTM and CDR2 ANQGSEA. The CDR3 measures 14 amino acids from cysteine to phenylalanine. Only the CDR3 portion is preserved as DNA: 42 bases, with reading frame beginning at the first base. The V and J ends are trimmed by 0 bases and 3 bases, leaving 10 bases between them. Here is what the overall study found, with its caveats: Bulk unsorted PBMC profiling prevented conclusive comparison of naive and antigen-experienced compartments. The long-lived group showed more naive CD4+ T cells, fewer expanded clones and increased TCR diversity than the aged group, suggesting age selection. Observed TCR beta diversity per million T cells fell roughly linearly with age, and a significant reduction was already apparent by age around 40. Observed TCR beta diversity correlated strongly with the percentage of naive T cells measured by flow cytometry. Donor CMV infection status was unknown, potentially confounding age-related changes in expanded clonotypes. Total diversity estimates from one million sequenced T cells were considered lower bounds and underestimates.

Libraries were built with 5' RACE. For sequencing, an Illumina HiSeq 2500 was employed. A second PCR of roughly 7 to 11 cycles was performed with a sample-barcoded 5' primer and a J-beta primer mix. A template-switch 5' adaptor carrying 12 random nucleotides introduced a unique molecular identifier onto each TCR beta cDNA molecule. Each sample yielded at least 2.5 million CDR3-containing paired-end reads. The Mint cDNA synthesis kit, primed by a TRBC-specific oligonucleotide, was used to synthesize first-strand cDNA from all RNA. Following uracil-DNA glycosylase treatment, all cDNA underwent a first 18-cycle PCR with the universal primers M1SS and BC2_uni_R. Under the source paper's analysis protocol: For normalization, 1 million high-quality reads, each with a distinct molecular identifier, were randomly selected from each sample. Reads with shared molecular identifiers were discarded instead of being binned into consensus sequences. MiTCR, set to a Q25 quality threshold and the strictest error-elimination algorithm, was used for CDR3 identification, clonotype clustering and error correction. Lower-bound total TCR beta diversity was estimated with a nonparametric unseen species model using Euler transformation. TCRdb reran the public reads through fastp at Q25 and MiXCR, keeping productive beta chains. Rows matching on CDR3 protein sequence are summarized as one entry with the most common DNA and genes. The V and J calls were not made by the authors but by TCRdb's processing. The sample yields approximately 780,000 distinct CDR3 sequences; roughly 24% were counted once. The leading ten clones occupy 3% of the sample.

As to this clonotype: Its target antigen remains unknown. One base away there is no much larger clone; base qualities are not given.

Systemically healthy Caucasian individuals from Russia, some 38 in total and aged roughly 6 to 100 years, were included as donors. Each donor gave roughly 9 milliliters of peripheral blood, drawn into EDTA-treated Vacutainer tubes. Ficoll-Paque density-gradient centrifugation was used to isolate PBMCs, with at least 7 million per sample. Trizol reagent was used to extract total RNA from PBMCs, with at least 6 micrograms per sample. For every donor, flow cytometry on a PBMC aliquot measured the percentage of naive CD45RAhigh/CD27high T cells. The data were also submitted as part of a second study, on T cells of mothers and their children. As the second study states: Donors were nine systemically healthy Caucasian individuals: three mothers and their six children. cDNA synthesis consumed the entire amount of extracted RNA, loaded at about 1.6 ug RNA in each 15 ul reaction. Sample barcodes and 2-4 random nucleotides were added via the M1S primer in the second PCR. Over 9.5 million TCR beta CDR3 reads were obtained for each mother, and approximately 3 million reads were obtained for each child. In both related and unrelated pairs, thymic selection shapes the output of TCR recombination in a similar way, with inherited differences having only a minor effect. Normalized repertoire overlap was always found to be slightly, but never significantly, higher in related mother-child pairs than in unrelated mother-child pairs. Persistent microchimeric T cell clones were not detected, at a sensitivity of around 99 clones per million clonotypes. To look for features that set related mother-child pairs apart from unrelated individuals, the researchers ran deep NGS to compare the TCR beta repertoires of mothers and children. The mean age was around 40 +/- 4 years for the mothers and approximately 11 +/- 4 years for the children. After adapters were ligated using NEBNext reagents, the libraries underwent 100+100 nt paired-end sequencing on an Illumina HiSeq 2000. To avoid cross-contamination, the mother libraries and the child libraries were prepared a month apart and sequenced in separate runs. Each donor had between about 450,000 and 2,200,000 distinct TCR beta clonotypes identified. Naive TCR beta clonotypes were estimated from low-frequency clonotypes matched to each donor's FACS-determined naive share, without sorting.

The TCR comes from a boy between 5 and 17 years old in good health. The receptor chain draws on TRBV29-1 and TRBJ2-3; the D segment cannot be called with confidence. Specimen: blood. CDR3 region: CSVEDTGSTDTQYF. The DNA sequence follows: TGCAGCGTTGAAGATACGGGTTCAACAGATACGCAGTATTTT.